This TCR beta chain was sequenced for a study of T cell responses to AZD1222 COVID-19 vaccine. Whole-study results and caveats: Spike was spanned by vaccine-associated CD4 TCRs, which were dominant at 160-218 and 743-854.

Germline V gives CDR1 LNHNV, CDR2 YYDKDF (reference sequence). This CDR3 is 16 amino acids long. Trimming shortened V by 2 bases and J by 7 bases, and 15 bases separated the two germline ends. The method was immunoSEQ multiplex PCR; TCRdb's version includes in-frame clones alone and lacks a portion of them. The sample lists about 120,000 clones; around 91% were seen once. This clone was observed a handful of times. Antigen unknown. The material sequenced was peripheral blood, taken on day 0 of AZD1222 vaccination. The rearrangement joins TRBV15 to TRBJ1-6; no firm D call. The TCR originated in an adult in good health. The CDR3 loop reads CATSRFPPGFNSPLHF. As DNA, the CDR3 is TGTGCCACCAGCAGATTCCCGCCGGGATTCAATTCACCCCTCCACTTT.